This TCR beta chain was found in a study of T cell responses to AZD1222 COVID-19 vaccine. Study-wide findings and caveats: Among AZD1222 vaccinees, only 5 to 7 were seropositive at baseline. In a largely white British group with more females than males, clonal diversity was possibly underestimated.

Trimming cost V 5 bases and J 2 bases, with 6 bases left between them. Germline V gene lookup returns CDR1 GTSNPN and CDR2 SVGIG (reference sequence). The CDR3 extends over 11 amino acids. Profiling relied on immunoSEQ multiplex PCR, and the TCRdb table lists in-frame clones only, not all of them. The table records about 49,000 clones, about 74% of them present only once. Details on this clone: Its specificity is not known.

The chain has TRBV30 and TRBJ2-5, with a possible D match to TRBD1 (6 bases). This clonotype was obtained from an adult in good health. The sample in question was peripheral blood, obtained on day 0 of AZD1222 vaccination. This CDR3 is CAWGQQETQYF. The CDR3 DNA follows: TGTGCCTGGGGACAGCAAGAGACCCAGTACTTC.